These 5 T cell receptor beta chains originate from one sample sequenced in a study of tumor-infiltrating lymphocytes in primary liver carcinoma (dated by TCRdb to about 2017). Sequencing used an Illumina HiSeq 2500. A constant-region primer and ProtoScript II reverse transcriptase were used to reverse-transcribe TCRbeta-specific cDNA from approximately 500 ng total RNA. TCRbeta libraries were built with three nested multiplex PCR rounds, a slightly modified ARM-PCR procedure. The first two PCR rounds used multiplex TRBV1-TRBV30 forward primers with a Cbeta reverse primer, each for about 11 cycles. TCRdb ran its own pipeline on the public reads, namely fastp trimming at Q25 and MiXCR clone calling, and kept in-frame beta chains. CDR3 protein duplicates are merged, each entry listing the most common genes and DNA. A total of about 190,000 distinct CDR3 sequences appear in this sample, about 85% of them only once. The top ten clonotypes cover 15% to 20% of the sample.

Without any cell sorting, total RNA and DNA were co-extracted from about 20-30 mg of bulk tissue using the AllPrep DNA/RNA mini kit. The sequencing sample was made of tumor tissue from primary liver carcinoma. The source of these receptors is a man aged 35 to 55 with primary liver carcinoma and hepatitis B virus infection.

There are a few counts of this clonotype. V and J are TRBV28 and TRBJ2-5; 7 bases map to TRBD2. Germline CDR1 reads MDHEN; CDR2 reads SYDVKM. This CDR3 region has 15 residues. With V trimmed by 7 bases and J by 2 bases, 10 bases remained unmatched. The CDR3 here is CASISGVGGQETQYF. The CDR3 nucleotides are TGTGCCAGCATCTCCGGGGTGGGAGGGCAAGAGACCCAGTACTTC. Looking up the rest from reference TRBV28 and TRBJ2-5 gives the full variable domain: DVKVTQSSRYLVKRTGEKVFLECVQDMDHENMFWYRQDPGLGLRLIYFSYDVKMKEKGDIPEGYSVSREKKERFSLILESASTNQTSMYLCASISGVGGQETQYFGPGTRLLVL.

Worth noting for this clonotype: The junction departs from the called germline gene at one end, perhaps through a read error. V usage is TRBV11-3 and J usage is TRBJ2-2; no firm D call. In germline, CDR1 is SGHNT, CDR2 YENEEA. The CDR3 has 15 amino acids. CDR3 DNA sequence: TGTGCCAGCAGCTTGTCCCCCAGTGTCGATGCGGAGTTGTTTTTT. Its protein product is CASSLSPSVDAELFF.

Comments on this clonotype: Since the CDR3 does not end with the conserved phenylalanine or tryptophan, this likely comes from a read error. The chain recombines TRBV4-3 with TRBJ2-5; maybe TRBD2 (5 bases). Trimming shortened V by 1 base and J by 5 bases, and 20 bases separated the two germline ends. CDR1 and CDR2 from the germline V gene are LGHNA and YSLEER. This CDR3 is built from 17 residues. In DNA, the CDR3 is TGCGCCAGCAGCCAAGCGGCTATCAGGAGGACTGGTGAGACCCAGTACCTC. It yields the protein CASSQAAIRRTGETQYL.

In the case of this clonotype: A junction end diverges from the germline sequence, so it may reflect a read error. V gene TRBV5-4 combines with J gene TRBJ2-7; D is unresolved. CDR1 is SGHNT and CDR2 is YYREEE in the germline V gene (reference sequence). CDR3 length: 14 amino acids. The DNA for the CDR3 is TGTGCCAGCAGCCCTGACCTCTCATTCAGCGAGCAGTATTTC. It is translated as CASSPDLSFSEQYF.

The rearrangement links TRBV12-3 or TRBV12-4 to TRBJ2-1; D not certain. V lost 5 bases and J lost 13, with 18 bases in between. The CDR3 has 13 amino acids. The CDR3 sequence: CASSPLDLRRQFF. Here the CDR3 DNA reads TGTGCCAGCAGTCCCCTCGATCTTCGGAGACAGTTCTTC.